This T cell receptor (beta chain) was observed in a study of blood T cell repertoires in COVID-19. Study context: Material from acute and convalescent COVID-19 was sourced from the United States, Italy and Spain.

Per the authors' pipeline: Reference gene primer amplification yielded estimated nucleated cell counts. Using immunoSEQ multiplex PCR, the repertoire was profiled, and TCRdb retains in-frame clones only, with some absent. V and J calls and clone size are those listed in that table; D and trimming were worked out from the DNA. Of approximately 63,000 clones in the sample, 91% were seen once. Sequencing was done on a sample of peripheral blood. This TCR was sampled from a human donor in a cohort sampled during active COVID-19.

The DNA of the CDR3 is TGTGCCAGCAGCTCATTGGGGCTAGCGGAAGAGACCCAGTACTTC. This encodes CASSSLGLAEETQYF. This chain connects TRBV7-2 to TRBJ2-5; TRBD2 matches at 7 bases. V lost 4 bases and J lost 3; bases outside the gene matches: 8. The CDR3 runs to 15 residues. Germline V gene lookup returns CDR1 SGHTA and CDR2 FQGNSA. The variable domain in full, completed from reference TRBV7-2 and TRBJ2-5, reads GAGVSQSPSNKVTEKGKDVELRCDPISGHTALYWYRQSLGQGLEFLIYFQGNSAPDKSGLPSDRFSAERTGGSVSTLTIQRTQQEDSAVYLCASSSLGLAEETQYFGPGTRLLVL.